This T cell receptor (beta chain) was recorded in a study of blood T cell repertoires in COVID-19. In the original workflow: Researchers report that nucleated cell counts were estimated from reference gene primer amplification. Produced via immunoSEQ multiplex PCR; TCRdb's table is partial and in-frame only. V, J and clone size are those of that table, while D and trimming were read from the DNA. This table holds approximately 120,000 clones, 70% to 75% found once. This CDR3 region has 11 residues. The V gene lost 8 bases and the J gene lost 5 bases, with 9 bases spanning the gap. Sequenced material: peripheral blood. The chain carries TRBV12-3 or TRBV12-4 and TRBJ1-1; no reliable D call. This sequence originates from a man in his sixties with acute or convalescent COVID-19. The chain's CDR3 is CASAGRTEAFF. In DNA, the CDR3 is TGTGCCAGCGCCGGGAGGACTGAAGCTTTCTTT.